This TCR beta chain comes out of a study of human versus mouse CDR3 diversity and MHC coevolution. Study context: Each sample yielded roughly 5.5 x 10^6 to 1.8 x 10^7 valid reads. Study-level results: Six MHC II alleles selected the human T cells. Clonal inequality was lowest in most of the three human donors.

CDR1 and CDR2 from the germline V gene are LNHNV and YYDKDF (reference sequence). Trimming left V 5 bases short and J 7 bases short, with 15 bases between. The CDR3 is 14 amino acids. Comment on this clone: Its antigen is unknown.

Naive CD4 T cells were sorted as CD45RO-negative, CD62L-positive. The repertoire was sequenced with immunoSEQ multiplex PCR; TCRdb's copy has only in-frame clones and lacks some. Here the sample spans roughly 80,000 clones, about 93% being singletons. The receptor's source is a person aged 25 to 69 in good health. The sample was naive CD4+ T cells from blood. Subset indicated: CD45RO-negative CD62L-positive naive CD4 T cells. V and J are TRBV15 and TRBJ1-5; D might be TRBD1 (5 bases). The DNA for the CDR3 is TGTGCCACCAGCTTCGACGGTTCAGGGCAGCCCCAGCATTTT. It yields the protein CATSFDGSGQPQHF.